The clone carrying this T cell receptor beta chain was picked up many times. This record belongs to a study of low-dose radiotherapy and immunotherapy resistance in tumors. Study background: With fractions of 0.5 Gy given every 2 weeks, Cohort 1 accumulated a total of 6.5 Gy. Cyclophosphamide went in intravenously at 200 mg/m2 every two weeks, one day before radiation and immunotherapy. For four cycles from cycle 1 day 1, patients took 300 mg oral aspirin daily.

Alpha and beta chains were covered, as first-strand cDNA relied on TRAV- and TRBV-specific primers. TCRs were put through roughly 20 PCR cycles of amplification with Phusion. A constant-region primer and the V-primer adapter served as the primer pair. MiXCR, applied by TCRdb to the reads, yields one record per CDR3 protein. The table shows under 90,000 distinct CDR3 sequences, with 15% to 20% occurring only once. This CDR3 has 14 amino acids. The trim removed 1 base at V and 7 bases at J, leaving 7 bases unmatched. Germline lookup yields CDR1 SGHVS and CDR2 FQNEAQ. The time point was: before trial treatment.

This specimen consisted of PBMCs, obtained before treatment. The chain is built from TRBV7-8 and TRBJ2-7, with 7 bases that match TRBD1. This clonotype originated in a male donor with prostate cancer. CDR3 protein: CASSLVGGTVEQYF. The CDR3 nucleotides are TGTGCCAGCAGCTTAGTCGGTGGGACAGTAGAGCAGTACTTC. Combining the CDR3 with reference TRBV7-8 and TRBJ2-7 gives the whole variable domain GAGVSQSPRYKVAKRGQDVALRCDPISGHVSLFWYQQALGQGPEFLTYFQNEAQLDKSGLPSDRFFAERPEGSVSTLKIQRTQQEDSAVYLCASSLVGGTVEQYFGPGTRLTVT.